These T cell receptor beta chains were read from a single sample in a study of blood T cell repertoires in COVID-19. The data were produced by immunoSEQ multiplex PCR, yet TCRdb's version contains in-frame clones alone and is incomplete. The sample lists under 200,000 clones, around 84% seen once, with roughly 0.58% in the top ten. Sequenced sample: peripheral blood. The receptor source for this set is a man between 60 and 70 years old with COVID-19, enrolled during active disease. Both conserved end residues are part of each CDR3. Each record gives: V gene, D gene, clone size, J gene, CDR3 protein, CDR3 DNA. A D gene is named only where the DNA matches it firmly. Only some rows state a clone size, as once, few, many or a class for expanded clones.

TRBV2	TRBD2	.	TRBJ2-5	CASSDVTSGGETQYF	TGTGCCAGCAGTGATGTGACTAGCGGGGGAGAGACCCAGTACTTC
TRBV11-2	TRBD2	.	TRBJ2-1	CASSLGLAGAMSSYNEQFF	TGTGCCAGCAGCCTGGGACTAGCGGGGGCCATGAGCTCCTACAATGAGCAGTTCTTC
TRBV19	TRBD1	.	TRBJ1-1	CASSPDRANTEAFF	TGTGCCAGTAGTCCTGACAGGGCGAACACTGAAGCTTTCTTT
TRBV7-6	.	.	TRBJ1-1	CASSPLNTEAFF	TGTGCCAGCAGCCCCTTGAACACTGAAGCTTTCTTT
TRBV7-8	.	.	TRBJ1-2	CASSSEGQTGYGYTF	TGTGCCAGCAGCTCAGAGGGTCAAACCGGCTATGGCTACACCTTC
TRBV4-3	.	.	TRBJ1-5	CASSQEVERPQHF	TGCGCCAGCAGCCAAGAGGTGGAGAGGCCCCAGCATTTT
TRBV3-1/TRBV3-2	.	.	TRBJ1-2	CASSQVSQGPYGYTF	TGTGCCAGCAGCCAAGTTTCGCAGGGGCCCTATGGCTACACCTTC
TRBV7-9	.	.	TRBJ1-5	CASSLGDQPQHF	TGTGCCAGCAGCTTAGGAGATCAGCCCCAGCATTTT
TRBV14	TRBD2	.	TRBJ2-1	CASSQDMASGGNQFF	TGTGCCAGCAGCCAAGATATGGCTAGCGGGGGGAACCAGTTCTTC
TRBV19	.	.	TRBJ1-2	CASRRGSRQANYGYTF	TGTGCCAGTAGGAGGGGGAGCAGGCAAGCTAACTATGGCTACACCTTC
TRBV5-6	TRBD1	.	TRBJ2-4	CASSLLRDRGKGKNIQYF	TGTGCCAGCAGCTTGCTCCGGGACAGGGGGAAAGGCAAAAACATTCAGTACTTC
TRBV4-1	TRBD2	.	TRBJ2-7	CASSQEISGRVYEQYF	TGCGCCAGCAGCCAAGAAATTAGCGGGAGGGTCTACGAGCAGTACTTC
TRBV28	.	.	TRBJ1-1	CASSPYRDLAFF	TGTGCCAGCAGCCCTTACCGGGACTTGGCTTTCTTT
TRBV7-2	.	.	TRBJ1-5	CASSLVSGTGSNQPQHF	TGTGCCAGCAGCTTAGTTTCAGGTACTGGTAGCAATCAGCCCCAGCATTTT
TRBV18	TRBD1	.	TRBJ1-1	CASSPSWDRRNTEAFF	TGTGCCAGCTCACCTTCCTGGGACAGGAGGAACACTGAAGCTTTCTTT
TRBV6-6	TRBD2	few	TRBJ2-5	CASSYLGRGETQYF	TGTGCCAGCAGTTATTTAGGGAGGGGAGAGACCCAGTACTTC
TRBV5-4	TRBD1	.	TRBJ1-2	CASSEGTAESYTF	TGTGCCAGCAGCGAAGGGACAGCCGAGAGCTACACCTTC
TRBV7-2	.	.	TRBJ1-1	CASSLVFRDTEAFF	TGTGCCAGCAGCTTAGTATTCCGAGACACTGAAGCTTTCTTT
TRBV19	.	.	TRBJ1-6	CASSRQVSSPLHF	TGTGCCAGTAGTAGACAGGTCTCTTCACCCCTCCACTTT
TRBV7-2	.	once	TRBJ1-3	CASSPMRNTIYF	TGTGCCAGCAGCCCTATGAGAAACACCATATATTTT
TRBV27	TRBD2	.	TRBJ2-1	CASSLSLGGRPGNEQFF	TGTGCCAGCAGTTTATCCCTGGGCGGGAGGCCGGGCAATGAGCAGTTCTTC
TRBV12-3/TRBV12-4	.	.	TRBJ1-3	CASKGQANTIYF	TGTGCCAGCAAGGGGCAGGCAAACACCATATATTTT
TRBV5-1	.	once	TRBJ2-3	CASSLGVGADTDTQYF	TGCGCCAGCAGCTTGGGGGTGGGAGCCGACACAGATACGCAGTATTTT
TRBV7-9	TRBD1	.	TRBJ1-1	CASSLGTGAPLFF	TGTGCCAGCAGCCTCGGGACAGGGGCGCCGCTGTTCTTT
TRBV5-6	.	.	TRBJ1-6	CASSLEHSPLHF	TGTGCCAGCAGCTTGGAGCATTCACCCCTCCACTTT
TRBV7-2	.	.	TRBJ2-1	CASSLDLGAALPSNEQFF	TGTGCCAGCAGCTTAGATTTGGGGGCTGCTCTCCCCTCCAATGAGCAGTTCTTC
TRBV28	.	.	TRBJ1-1	CASSSLLGGNTEAFF	TGTGCCAGCAGTTCCCTACTCGGGGGTAACACTGAAGCTTTCTTT
TRBV6-6	TRBD2	.	TRBJ2-7	CASSGLAGGLEQYF	TGTGCCAGCAGCGGACTAGCGGGAGGGCTTGAGCAGTACTTC
TRBV18	TRBD2	.	TRBJ2-1	CASSPSSGGAGEQFF	TGTGCCAGCTCACCTTCTAGCGGGGGGGCCGGTGAGCAGTTCTTC
TRBV5-1	.	.	TRBJ2-1	CASSLAAGNYNEQFF	TGCGCCAGCAGCTTGGCCGCCGGGAACTACAATGAGCAGTTCTTC
TRBV6-5	TRBD2	.	TRBJ2-2	CASTLQGLGTGELFF	TGTGCCAGCACCCTGCAGGGACTAGGCACCGGGGAGCTGTTTTTT
TRBV14	.	.	TRBJ1-1	CASSQDDGRSARFF	TGTGCCAGCAGCCAAGATGATGGCAGATCGGCGCGGTTCTTT
TRBV9	TRBD2	.	TRBJ2-5	CASSAHTAGGQEETQYF	TGTGCCAGCAGCGCTCACACAGCGGGGGGGCAGGAAGAGACCCAGTACTTC
TRBV7-2	TRBD1	once	TRBJ2-1	CASSSRTGRWEQFF	TGTGCCAGCAGCTCCCGGACAGGGCGATGGGAGCAGTTCTTC
TRBV27	TRBD1	few	TRBJ1-1	CASSWQGAGTEAFF	TGTGCCAGCAGTTGGCAGGGGGCAGGCACTGAAGCTTTCTTT
TRBV5-1	TRBD1	.	TRBJ1-1	CASSSGQGGAAEAFF	TGCGCCAGCAGCTCCGGACAGGGGGGTGCGGCTGAAGCTTTCTTT
TRBV7-2	.	.	TRBJ2-7	CASSLAPYEQYF	TGTGCCAGCAGCTTGGCTCCCTACGAGCAGTACTTC
TRBV18	.	.	TRBJ2-3	CASSKQGQGQDTQYF	TGTGCCAGCTCAAAACAAGGGCAGGGCCAAGATACGCAGTATTTT
TRBV24-1	.	.	TRBJ2-7	CATSDEGSHEQYF	TGTGCCACCAGTGATGAGGGCAGCCACGAGCAGTACTTC
TRBV7-9	TRBD2	.	TRBJ2-5	CASSPGTSGSQETQYF	TGTGCCAGCAGCCCCGGGACTAGCGGGAGCCAAGAGACCCAGTACTTC
TRBV9	TRBD1	once	TRBJ1-2	CASSPPPGQGDYGYTF	TGTGCCAGCAGCCCCCCCCCGGGACAGGGGGACTATGGCTACACCTTC
TRBV7-3	TRBD1	few	TRBJ2-2	CASSFRQGANTGELFF	TGTGCCAGCAGCTTCAGACAGGGCGCGAACACCGGGGAGCTGTTTTTT
TRBV9	.	.	TRBJ2-3	CASSGHRGAGTDTQYF	TGTGCCAGCAGCGGGCACAGGGGTGCGGGGACAGATACGCAGTATTTT
TRBV20-1	.	.	TRBJ2-2	CSASRASPNTGELFF	TGCAGTGCTAGTCGGGCTAGCCCGAACACCGGGGAGCTGTTTTTT
TRBV19	TRBD1	.	TRBJ1-1	CASSPWPDRANTEAFF	TGTGCCAGTAGCCCCTGGCCAGACAGGGCGAACACTGAAGCTTTCTTT
TRBV12-3/TRBV12-4	.	.	TRBJ2-7	CASSLNSPYEQYF	TGTGCCAGCAGTTTAAACAGCCCCTACGAGCAGTACTTC
TRBV7-2	.	.	TRBJ1-6	CASSFLGLTLSYNSPLHF	TGTGCCAGCAGCTTTTTGGGGCTGACCCTCTCCTATAATTCACCCCTCCACTTT
TRBV11-2	.	.	TRBJ1-1	CASSLGQDTEAFF	TGTGCCAGCAGCTTAGGACAGGACACTGAAGCTTTCTTT
TRBV5-1	.	.	TRBJ2-7	CASSLPGQTYEQYF	TGCGCCAGCAGCTTGCCCGGACAAACCTACGAGCAGTACTTC
TRBV11-3	.	.	TRBJ1-3	CASSLSRNTIYF	TGTGCCAGCAGCTTATCTCGAAACACCATATATTTT
TRBV6-2/TRBV6-3	.	few	TRBJ1-1	CASNPSGNTEAFF	TGTGCCAGCAACCCGTCGGGGAACACTGAAGCTTTCTTT
TRBV7-9	.	.	TRBJ1-2	CASSLNSGISYGYTF	TGTGCCAGCAGCTTAAATTCTGGCATCTCCTATGGCTACACCTTC
TRBV28	TRBD1	.	TRBJ2-7	CASTGTGYEQYF	TGTGCCAGCACCGGGACAGGGTACGAGCAGTACTTC
TRBV19	.	few	TRBJ2-7	CASRNTSSYEQYF	TGTGCCAGTAGGAATACAAGCTCCTACGAGCAGTACTTC
TRBV6-5	TRBD2	.	TRBJ2-3	CASSLTSGTDTQYF	TGTGCCAGCAGTCTGACTAGCGGGACAGATACGCAGTATTTT
TRBV28	TRBD1	.	TRBJ1-2	CASSLLDRKNYGYTF	TGTGCCAGCAGTTTATTGGACAGGAAGAACTATGGCTACACCTTC
TRBV6-5	.	.	TRBJ1-4	CASKQGWEKLFF	TGTGCCAGTAAACAGGGTTGGGAAAAACTGTTTTTT
TRBV27	TRBD1	.	TRBJ1-5	CASSLRGTGTGNQPQHF	TGTGCCAGCAGTTTACGTGGTACCGGGACAGGGAATCAGCCCCAGCATTTT
TRBV19	.	.	TRBJ2-7	CASSIGRQDTNYEQYF	TGTGCCAGTAGTATAGGGCGACAGGACACTAACTACGAGCAGTACTTC
TRBV9	.	.	TRBJ2-3	CASSSWATFTDTQYF	TGTGCCAGCAGCTCATGGGCTACCTTCACAGATACGCAGTATTTT